The 5 T cell receptor beta chains presented below share a single source sample, sequenced in a study of T cells in Graves' hyperthyroidism and ophthalmopathy. Amplified TCR beta CDR3 regions came from RNA transcripts. The HTBI primer set served for first-round RT-PCR of the TCR CDR3. TCRdb independently ran MiXCR on the multiplex PCR reads; one entry per CDR3 protein. Of 350,000 to 400,000 distinct CDR3 sequences listed, around 14% are singletons. Sample: blood. These receptors originate from a woman in her thirties with Graves' hyperthyroidism.

This clonotype was recorded at least ten times. The chain carries TRBV2 and TRBJ2-7; D is uncertain. Germline V lookup: CDR1 SNHLY, CDR2 FYNNEI. V gave up 6 bases and J gave up 1 base, with 16 bases separating them. The CDR3 runs 15 residues. CDR3 DNA sequence: TGTGCCAGCAGAGCGTCGCATACGATTTCCTACGAGCAGTACTTC. It translates to CASRASHTISYEQYF.

This chain joins TRBV20-1 and TRBJ2-3, with D uncertain. Germline V gives CDR1 DFQATT, CDR2 SNEGSKA (reference sequence). V was pared by 7 bases and J by 4 bases, with 15 bases between. The CDR3 spans 13 residues. The DNA of the CDR3 is TGCAGTGTTCGTCCAGCAGGCTCAGATACGCAGTATTTT. This encodes CSVRPAGSDTQYF.

Many counts were recorded for this clonotype. This chain uses TRBV5-1 with TRBJ1-1; D gene ambiguous. Trimming pared 1 base from V and 1 base from J, leaving 17 bases between. The CDR3 length is 17 residues. Germline-derived CDR1 and CDR2 are SGHRS and YFSETQ. CDR3 protein: CASSLSFSRLANTEAFF. CDR3 in DNA: TGCGCCAGCAGCTTGTCGTTTTCCAGGCTGGCGAACACTGAAGCTTTCTTT. Full variable domain (rest looked up from reference TRBV5-1 and TRBJ1-1): KAGVTQTPRYLIKTRGQQVTLSCSPISGHRSVSWYQQTPGQGLQFLFEYFSETQRNKGNFPGRFSGRQFSNSRSEMNVSTLELGDSALYLCASSLSFSRLANTEAFFGQGTRLTVV.

The count of this clonotype is one. Just one base apart from a much larger clone, this may be a read error. The chain carries TRBV28 and TRBJ1-5; D gene ambiguous. This CDR3 has 15 amino acids. Between the trimmed V and J ends, which lost 7 bases and 2 bases, there was a span of 15 bases. From germline, CDR1 is MDHEN and CDR2 SYDVKM. CDR3 bases: TGTGCCAGCAATGTTGGAGGGTTGGGCAATCAGCCCCAGCATTTT. It codes for CASNVGGLGNQPQHF.

The sample holds one count of this clonotype. V is TRBV18 and J is TRBJ1-1; TRBD1 aligns across 11 bases. The CDR3 covers 15 residues. In germline, CDR1 is KGHSH, CDR2 LQKENI. The V gene end was trimmed by 3 bases and the J gene end by 4 bases; junction bases not matched to a gene: 4. The DNA of the CDR3 is TGTGCCAGCTCACCCGGACAGGGGGCAGGCACTGAAGCTTTCTTT. Its translation: CASSPGQGAGTEAFF.